Following are 10 T cell receptor beta chains from one sample sequenced in a study of blood T cell repertoires in COVID-19. Assay: immunoSEQ multiplex PCR; the TCRdb copy retains only in-frame clones and omits some. The sample shows about 280,000 clones, roughly 80% of them seen only once. Sequencing was done on a sample of PBMCs or T cells enriched from blood (not recorded which). The receptors shown here come from a man aged 35-49 years who had been exposed to COVID-19.

The chain carries TRBV5-1 and TRBJ2-5; D uncertain. V lost 0 bases, J lost 3 bases, and 3 bases lay in between. The CDR3 consists of 12 residues. Germline-derived CDR1 and CDR2 are SGHRS and YFSETQ. The CDR3, as DNA: TGCGCCAGCAGCTTGGCGGAAGAGACCCAGTACTTC. It is translated as CASSLAEETQYF.

This clone was found a few times. V and J are TRBV11-2 and TRBJ1-2; 11 nucleotides align to TRBD1. This CDR3 is built from 14 residues. Trimming took 2 bases from V and 8 from J; bases not matched to a gene: 4. Germline CDR1 SGHAT, CDR2 FQNNGV. CDR3 in amino acids: CASSLSDRGRGYTF. For the CDR3, the DNA is TGTGCCAGCAGCTTATCGGACAGGGGGCGCGGCTACACCTTC.

The V call is TRBV10-3, the J call TRBJ1-2; TRBD1 matches at 7 bases. J lost 3 bases, V lost 9 bases, and 1 base had no gene match. The germline V gene encodes CDR1 ENHRY and CDR2 SYGVKD. The CDR3 has 11 residues. DNA of the CDR3: TGTGCCATTGGGACAGACTATGGCTACACCTTC. The encoded protein is CAIGTDYGYTF.

The chain combines TRBV19 with TRBJ2-1; 10 bases line up with TRBD2. Trimming at V came to 5 bases and at J to 12 bases, leaving 13 bases not matched to a gene. The CDR3 has 15 residues. Per the germline V gene, CDR1 is LNHDA and CDR2 is SQIVND (reference sequence). The CDR3 sequence is CASSGSAGGRRGQFF. CDR3 sequence (DNA): TGTGCCAGTAGTGGTTCAGCGGGAGGGAGACGCGGGCAGTTCTTC.

The chain employs TRBV2 and TRBJ1-1, with D tentatively TRBD1 (5 bases). This CDR3 is 14 amino acids long. Trimming removed 5 bases at V and 9 bases at J, with 19 bases between. CDR1 SNHLY and CDR2 FYNNEI come from the germline V gene. The chain's CDR3 is CASSSGVGRGKAFF. The CDR3 coding sequence is TGTGCCAGCAGTAGTGGGGTGGGGCGGGGCAAAGCTTTCTTT. Full variable domain (outside the CDR3, taken from reference TRBV2 and TRBJ1-1): EPEVTQTPSHQVTQMGQEVILRCVPISNHLYFYWYRQILGQKVEFLVSFYNNEISEKSEIFDDQFSVERPDGSNFTLKIRSTKLEDSAMYFCASSSGVGRGKAFFGQGTRLTVV.

In DNA, the CDR3 is TGCGCCAGCAGCAGCCCCGGGAACGTTAAAGAGACCCAGTACTTC. Protein: CASSSPGNVKETQYF. The J gene is TRBJ2-5, the V gene TRBV5-1, with D possibly TRBD2 on 5 matching bases. V was shortened by 4 bases and J by 3 bases, with 16 bases between the two germline ends. Germline values: CDR1 SGHRS, CDR2 YFSETQ. The CDR3 is 15 amino acids.

The V call is TRBV12-3 or TRBV12-4, the J call TRBJ1-2, with a weak D call TRBD1 (6 bases). The ends were cut back, 5 bases at V and 7 bases at J, with 11 bases in the middle. CDR3 size: 12 residues. For the CDR3, the DNA is TGTGCCAGCAGTGAGGGGGGGGCTGGCTACACCTTC. It encodes CASSEGGAGYTF.

The V call is TRBV24-1, the J call TRBJ2-7; 7 bases are a match to TRBD2. The germline V gene encodes CDR1 KGHDR and CDR2 SFDVKD. The CDR3 is 15 residues long. The V gene end was trimmed by 5 bases and the J gene end by 3 bases; junction bases not matched to a gene: 9. CDR3 in amino acids: CATSGGGLAGYEQYF. As DNA, the CDR3 is TGTGCCACCAGTGGCGGGGGACTGGCGGGCTACGAGCAGTACTTC.

The count of this clone is one. The chain combines TRBV5-6 with TRBJ2-2; maybe TRBD2 (6 bases). The CDR3 has 17 residues. Germline CDR1 SGHDT, CDR2 YYEEEE. V dropped 2 bases and J dropped 5 bases, with 19 bases sitting between them. CDR3 bases: TGTGCCAGCAGCTTAGAGTGGGGAGGCGCCGGGACCGGGGAGCTGTTTTTT. Its protein is CASSLEWGGAGTGELFF.

This clone turned up a few times. The V and J genes are TRBV27 and TRBJ1-2; D not resolved. This CDR3 is built from 14 residues. Germline-derived CDR1 and CDR2 are MNHEY and SMNVEV (reference sequence). V shed 6 bases and J shed 0 bases, with 11 bases lying between them. CDR3 sequence reads: CASRRELANYGYTF. The CDR3 DNA is TGTGCCAGCAGGAGGGAGCTGGCTAACTATGGCTACACCTTC.